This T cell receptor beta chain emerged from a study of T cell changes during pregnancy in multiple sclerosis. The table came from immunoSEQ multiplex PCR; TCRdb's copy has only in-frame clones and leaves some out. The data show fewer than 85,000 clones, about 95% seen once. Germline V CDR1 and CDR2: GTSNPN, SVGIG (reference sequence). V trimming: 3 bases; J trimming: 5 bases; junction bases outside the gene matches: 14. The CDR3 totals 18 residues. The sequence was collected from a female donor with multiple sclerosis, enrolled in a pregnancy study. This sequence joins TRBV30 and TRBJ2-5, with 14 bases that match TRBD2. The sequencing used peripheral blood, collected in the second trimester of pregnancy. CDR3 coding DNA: TGTGCCTGGAGGTGCTGGGGACTAGCGGGAGCAGGTTGTGAGACCCAGTACTTC. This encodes CAWRCWGLAGAGCETQYF.